Sequencing of this TCR beta chain was carried out in a study of blood T cell repertoires in COVID-19. Authors' analysis steps: The authors estimated nucleated cell counts from reference gene primer amplification. This table comes from immunoSEQ multiplex PCR, and its TCRdb copy is limited to in-frame clones, with some not included. V and J calls and clone size are copied from that table; D and trimming were computed from the DNA. The sample contains around 280,000 clones, about nine tenths of which appear only once. V was clipped by 3 bases and J by 4 bases; unmatched bases: 12. This CDR3 region has 17 residues. CDR1 LGHDT and CDR2 YNNKEL come from the germline V gene (reference sequence).

The clonotype originates from a woman between 50 and 59 years old who had recovered from COVID-19. Sequencing input: peripheral blood. This chain joins TRBV3-1 (or the pseudogene TRBV3-2) and TRBJ2-3, with 8 bases aligning to TRBD2. The CDR3 DNA sequence: TGTGCCAGCAGCCAGAAGATAGCGGGGAGGCACCCAGATACGCAGTATTTT. This gives the protein CASSQKIAGRHPDTQYF.